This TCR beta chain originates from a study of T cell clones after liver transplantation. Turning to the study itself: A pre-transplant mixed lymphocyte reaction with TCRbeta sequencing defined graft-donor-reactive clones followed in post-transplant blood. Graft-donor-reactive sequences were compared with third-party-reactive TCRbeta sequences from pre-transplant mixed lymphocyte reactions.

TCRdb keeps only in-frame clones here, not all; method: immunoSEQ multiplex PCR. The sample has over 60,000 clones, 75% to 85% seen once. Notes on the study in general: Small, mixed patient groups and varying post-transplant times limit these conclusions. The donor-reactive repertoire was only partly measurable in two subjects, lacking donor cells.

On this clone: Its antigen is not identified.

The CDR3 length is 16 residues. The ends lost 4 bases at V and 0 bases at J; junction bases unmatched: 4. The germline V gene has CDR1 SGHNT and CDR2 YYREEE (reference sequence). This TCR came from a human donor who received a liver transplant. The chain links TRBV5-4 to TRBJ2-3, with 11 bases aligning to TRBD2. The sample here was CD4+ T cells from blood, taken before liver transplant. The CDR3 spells CASSLRLAGSTDTQYF. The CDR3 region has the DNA TGTGCCAGCAGCCTCAGACTAGCGGGGAGCACAGATACGCAGTATTTT. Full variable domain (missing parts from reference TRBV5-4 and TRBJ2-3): ETGVTQSPTHLIKTRGQQVTLRCSSQSGHNTVSWYQQALGQGPQFIFQYYREEENGRGNFPPRFSGLQFPNYSSELNVNALELDDSALYLCASSLRLAGSTDTQYFGPGTRLTVL.